Presented here are 25 T cell receptor beta chains from one specimen sequenced in a study of T cell responses to AZD1222 COVID-19 vaccine. Generated by immunoSEQ multiplex PCR, the TCRdb table keeps only in-frame clones and is missing some. There are some 84,000 clones in the sample; approximately 85% occur only once, and 9% to 14% lies in the top ten. The input for sequencing was peripheral blood, taken 28 days after the second AZD1222 dose. Receptors were obtained from an adult who received the AZD1222 COVID-19 vaccine.

The chain uses TRBV4-2 and TRBJ2-1; 10 bases are a match to TRBD2. Losses at the gene ends were 0 bases for V and 10 bases for J; bases not matched to a gene: 12. Germline CDR1 and CDR2: LGHNA and YNFKEQ. This CDR3 comprises 17 residues. CDR3 protein: CASSQDGAGGSIVEQFF. CDR3 nucleotide sequence: TGTGCCAGCAGCCAAGATGGAGCGGGAGGGTCTATTGTGGAGCAGTTCTTC.

This clone appeared a few times. The chain has TRBV10-2 and TRBJ1-1, with no clear D. The CDR3 spans 11 residues. V lost 8 bases and J 4 bases, leaving 8 bases between the germline ends. Germline values: CDR1 WSHSY, CDR2 SAAADI. The CDR3 bases are TGCGCCAGCGCGCTTGCCACTGAAGCTTTCTTT. Translated, it gives CASALATEAFF.

The chain links TRBV6-6 to TRBJ1-1; 10 positions match TRBD1. The CDR3 length is 16 residues. With V trimmed by 5 bases and J by 5 bases, 11 bases remained unmatched. Germline V gives CDR1 MNHNY, CDR2 SVGAGI (reference sequence). CDR3 coding DNA: TGTGCCAGCAGTCGAATACCGGGACAGGGGAGTACTGAAGCTTTCTTT. This sequence encodes CASSRIPGQGSTEAFF.

The rearrangement uses TRBV29-1 and TRBJ2-5; tentatively, D is TRBD2 (7 bases). The CDR3 runs 13 residues. Trimming removed 4 bases at V and 6 bases at J, with 15 bases between. CDR1 is SQVTM, CDR2 ANQGSEA, per germline. The CDR3 region has the DNA TGCAGCGTTGGCCTACAGGGAGGGAAGACCCAGTACTTC. Protein product: CSVGLQGGKTQYF.

The chain employs TRBV5-8 and TRBJ1-2, with D possibly matching TRBD1 (6 bases). This CDR3 is 16 amino acids long. CDR1 and CDR2 (germline): SGHTS, YDEGEE. V lost 0 bases and J lost 0, with 12 bases in between. The CDR3: CASSLGGQRANYGYTF. Here the CDR3 DNA reads TGTGCCAGCAGCTTGGGGGGACAAAGAGCTAACTATGGCTACACCTTC.

The gene calls are TRBV28 and TRBJ2-7; tentatively, D is TRBD2 (6 bases). The CDR3 consists of 13 residues. The V gene's germline CDR1 is MDHEN and CDR2 SYDVKM. Trimming took 3 bases from V and 4 from J, leaving 10 bases between them. As DNA, the CDR3 is TGTGCCAGCAGTTTGGGACTCGAATACGAGCAGTACTTC. Encoded protein: CASSLGLEYEQYF.

This chain joins TRBV13 and TRBJ2-3; no clear D gene. The germline V gene has CDR1 PRHDT and CDR2 FYEKMQ (reference sequence). V shed 5 bases and J shed 6 bases, with 9 bases lying between them. This CDR3 has 12 amino acids. In DNA form, the CDR3 reads TGTGCCAGCAGCACTTCTTACGATACGCAGTATTTT. Its protein product is CASSTSYDTQYF.

The chain couples TRBV19 to TRBJ1-5; D is undetermined. CDR3 length: 14 amino acids. Germline CDR1 LNHDA, CDR2 SQIVND (reference sequence). V gave up 3 bases and J gave up 4 bases, with 10 bases separating them. CDR3 region: CASSMGRVNQPQHF. The CDR3 coding sequence is TGTGCCAGTAGTATGGGAAGGGTTAATCAGCCCCAGCATTTT.

The V and J genes are TRBV27 and TRBJ2-2; D might be TRBD1 (6 bases). This CDR3 region has 19 residues. Trimming left V 2 bases short and J 0 bases short, with 19 bases between. Germline assignment: CDR1 MNHEY and CDR2 SMNVEV (reference sequence). For the CDR3, the DNA is TGTGCCAGCAGTTTAGTAGGGGGTTTTAGGGGCCCGAACACCGGGGAGCTGTTTTTT. Translated: CASSLVGGFRGPNTGELFF.

This clone was picked up one time. The rearrangement joins TRBV14 to TRBJ2-1, with D perhaps TRBD2 (6 bases). This CDR3 spans 18 amino acids. The V gene's germline CDR1 is SGHDN and CDR2 FVKESK. The V end lost 5 bases, the J end lost 0 bases, and 20 bases lay between the germline ends. The CDR3 region is CASSAFERLVGSYNEQFF. CDR3 DNA sequence: TGTGCCAGCAGCGCGTTCGAAAGACTAGTCGGCTCCTACAATGAGCAGTTCTTC.

The chain combines TRBV19 with TRBJ1-6, with TRBD1 matching over 8 bases. After removal of 8 bases from V and 5 bases from J, the junction contained 8 bases not matched to a gene. The CDR3 consists of 15 residues. Germline lookup yields CDR1 LNHDA and CDR2 SQIVND (reference sequence). This chain's CDR3 is CASSTLQGDNSPLHF. CDR3 nucleotides: TGTGCCAGTTCCACTCTACAGGGGGATAATTCACCCCTCCACTTT.

The sample holds a few counts of this clone. This chain uses TRBV7-2 with TRBJ1-5, with D possibly matching TRBD1 (6 bases). Germline V CDR1 and CDR2: SGHTA, FQGNSA. V was shortened by 0 bases and J by 3 bases, with 12 bases between the two germline ends. There are 16 residues in the CDR3. The DNA of the CDR3 is TGTGCCAGCAGCTTAGCCGGGGGCCCTAACAATCAGCCCCAGCATTTT. It yields the protein CASSLAGGPNNQPQHF.

The V and J genes are TRBV3-1 (or the pseudogene TRBV3-2) and TRBJ2-1; D is uncertain. Germline V gene data show CDR1 as LGHDT and CDR2 as YNNKEL (reference sequence). This CDR3 has 17 amino acids. Between the trimmed V and J ends, which lost 4 bases and 1 base, there was a span of 17 bases. CDR3 protein: CASSPRPEAPSYNEQFF. CDR3 bases: TGTGCCAGCAGCCCCCGGCCCGAGGCGCCGTCCTACAATGAGCAGTTCTTC.

The chain has TRBV7-2 and TRBJ1-4; TRBD1 matches at 7 bases. V gave up 1 base and J gave up 8 bases; unmatched junction bases: 7. The CDR3 has 15 amino acids. From germline, CDR1 is SGHTA and CDR2 FQGNSA. Written as DNA, the CDR3 is TGTGCCAGCAGCTTAGGACAGGGCCTTTGGGAAAAACTGTTTTTT. It codes for CASSLGQGLWEKLFF.

The chain uses TRBV12-3 or TRBV12-4 and TRBJ1-3; D not resolved. The CDR3 consists of 13 residues. The V gene lost 5 bases and the J gene lost 7 bases, with 12 bases spanning the gap. CDR3 sequence (DNA): TGTGCCAGCAGTCCCGGGAGCCGTAACACCATATATTTT. Amino acids: CASSPGSRNTIYF.

The rearrangement links TRBV5-1 to TRBJ1-2, with 9 positions matching TRBD1. Losses at the gene ends were 4 bases for V and 7 bases for J; bases not matched to a gene: 8. Germline CDR1 is SGHRS and CDR2 is YFSETQ. The CDR3 totals 14 residues. CDR3 in amino acids: CASSPRTGASGYTF. DNA of the CDR3: TGCGCCAGCAGCCCAAGGACAGGGGCTAGTGGCTACACCTTC. Complete variable domain (other parts from reference TRBV5-1 and TRBJ1-2): KAGVTQTPRYLIKTRGQQVTLSCSPISGHRSVSWYQQTPGQGLQFLFEYFSETQRNKGNFPGRFSGRQFSNSRSEMNVSTLELGDSALYLCASSPRTGASGYTFGSGTRLTVV.

J is TRBJ1-5 and V is TRBV7-2, with 9 bases aligning to TRBD1. The CDR3 totals 15 residues. The trim removed 5 bases at V and 7 bases at J, leaving 9 bases unmatched. Germline V gives CDR1 SGHTA, CDR2 FQGNSA. The CDR3 loop is CASSPYRGLEQPQHF. Here the CDR3 DNA reads TGTGCCAGCAGCCCCTACAGGGGGCTCGAGCAGCCCCAGCATTTT. Full variable domain (missing parts from reference TRBV7-2 and TRBJ1-5): GAGVSQSPSNKVTEKGKDVELRCDPISGHTALYWYRQSLGQGLEFLIYFQGNSAPDKSGLPSDRFSAERTGGSVSTLTIQRTQQEDSAVYLCASSPYRGLEQPQHFGDGTRLSIL.

This sequence joins TRBV5-1 and TRBJ1-1; tentatively, D is TRBD1 (5 bases). Germline V gene sequence: CDR1 SGHRS, CDR2 YFSETQ. Trimming removed 1 base at V and 1 base at J, with 8 bases between. The CDR3 spans 14 residues. The CDR3, as DNA: TGCGCCAGCAGCTTGCGTACAGGGAACACTGAAGCTTTCTTT. It yields the protein CASSLRTGNTEAFF.

The chain recombines TRBV19 with TRBJ2-7, with D tentatively TRBD1 (6 bases). The V gene's germline CDR1 is LNHDA and CDR2 SQIVND (reference sequence). There are 15 residues in the CDR3. The V gene lost 5 bases and the J gene lost 4 bases, with 18 bases spanning the gap. The CDR3, as DNA: TGTGCCAGTAGTCCAAGTGGGACACCTAGTTACGAGCAGTACTTC. This codes for CASSPSGTPSYEQYF.

This chain links TRBV9 with TRBJ1-4, with D possibly TRBD1 on 5 matching bases. CDR3 length: 16 amino acids. Germline-derived CDR1 and CDR2 are SGDLS and YYNGEE. Trimming took 3 bases from V and 3 from J, leaving 15 bases between them. The CDR3 region has the DNA TGTGCCAGCAGCGCCGAGCAGGGAATACCTAATGAAAAACTGTTTTTT. Protein sequence: CASSAEQGIPNEKLFF.

The J gene is TRBJ2-5, the V gene TRBV4-3; D not certain. Trimming pared 1 base from V and 3 bases from J, leaving 12 bases between. The CDR3 runs 15 residues. CDR1 and CDR2 from the germline V gene are LGHNA and YSLEER. As DNA, the CDR3 is TGCGCCAGCAGCCAAGTGTGGGCAGAAGAAGAGACCCAGTACTTC. Translation: CASSQVWAEEETQYF.

The rearrangement joins TRBV5-1 to TRBJ2-5, with a weak D call TRBD2 (6 bases). CDR1 and CDR2 (germline): SGHRS, YFSETQ. The CDR3 has 15 residues. The V and J ends lost 4 bases and 5 bases respectively, with 18 bases between them. CDR3 loop: CASSQKLTSSETQYF. The CDR3, as DNA: TGCGCCAGCAGCCAGAAACTGACTAGTTCTGAGACCCAGTACTTC.

The V call is TRBV3-1 (or the pseudogene TRBV3-2), the J call TRBJ2-6; the D is unclear. CDR1 is LGHDT, CDR2 YNNKEL, per germline (reference sequence). CDR3 length: 18 residues. V was cut by 0 bases and J by 4 bases, with 16 bases left in between. CDR3 sequence (DNA): TGTGCCAGCAGCCAAGATCTTACGAGTGAGGCGGGGGCCAACGTCCTGACTTTC. This codes for CASSQDLTSEAGANVLTF.

This clone was seen a handful of times. This rearrangement joins TRBV3-1 (or the pseudogene TRBV3-2) to TRBJ2-7; D is perhaps TRBD1 (6 bases). This CDR3 spans 14 amino acids. V gave up 5 bases and J gave up 3 bases, with 14 bases separating them. The germline gives CDR1 LGHDT, CDR2 YNNKEL (reference sequence). The CDR3 DNA reads TGTGCCAGCAGCAGCTGGGGACAACACTACGAGCAGTACTTC. This gives the protein CASSSWGQHYEQYF.

The chain recombines TRBV4-3 with TRBJ1-2; D is uncertain. With 0 bases removed from V and 0 bases from J, the gap between germline ends came to 5 bases. Looked up from germline, CDR1 is LGHNA and CDR2 is YSLEER. The CDR3 sequence is 14 residues long. CDR3 in amino acids: CASSQESSNYGYTF. CDR3 DNA sequence: TGCGCCAGCAGCCAAGAGTCGTCTAACTATGGCTACACCTTC.